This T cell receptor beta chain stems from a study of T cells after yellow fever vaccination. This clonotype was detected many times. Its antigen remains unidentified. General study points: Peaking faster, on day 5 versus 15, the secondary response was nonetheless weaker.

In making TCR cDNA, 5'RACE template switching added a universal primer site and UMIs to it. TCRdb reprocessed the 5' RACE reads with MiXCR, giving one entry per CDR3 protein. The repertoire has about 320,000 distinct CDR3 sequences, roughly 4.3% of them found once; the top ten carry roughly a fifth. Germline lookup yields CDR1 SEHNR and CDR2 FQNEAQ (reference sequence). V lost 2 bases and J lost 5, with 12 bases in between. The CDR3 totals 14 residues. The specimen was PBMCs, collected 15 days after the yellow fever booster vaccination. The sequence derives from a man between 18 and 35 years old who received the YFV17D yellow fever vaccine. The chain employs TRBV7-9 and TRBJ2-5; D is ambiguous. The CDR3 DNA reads TGTGCCAGCAGCTTAAACATGGGTACCGAGACCCAGTACTTC. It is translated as CASSLNMGTETQYF.